Listed below are T cell receptor beta chains from one sample, sequenced in a study of blood T cells in healthy people across ages. MiXCR, run by TCRdb on the 5' RACE reads, gives a single entry per CDR3 protein. This table has 1.5 million to 2 million distinct CDR3 sequences, approximately 40% appearing once. Sequenced sample: blood. These receptors were obtained from a human donor in good health. Both conserved end residues are part of each CDR3. A D gene is named only where the DNA matches it firmly. Expanded clones get a size class; other rows say once, few or many, or leave the size out.

j_call | d_call | v_call | clone_size | cdr3_aa | cdr3_nt
TRBJ2-1 | TRBD2 | TRBV20-1 | - | CSAMGGGPGYNEQFF | TGCAGTGCTATGGGCGGGGGGCCGGGATACAATGAGCAGTTCTTC
TRBJ1-6 | - | TRBV5-5 | few | CASSLGSTYNSPLHF | TGTGCCAGCAGCTTGGGTAGCACCTATAATTCACCCCTCCACTTT
TRBJ1-1 | - | TRBV20-1 | few | CSARDVGQNTEAFF | TGCAGTGCTAGAGATGTGGGACAGAACACTGAAGCTTTCTTT
TRBJ2-7 | TRBD1 | TRBV5-1 | - | CASSLEGQGGYEQYF | TGCGCCAGCAGCTTGGAAGGACAGGGAGGCTACGAGCAGTACTTC
TRBJ2-7 | TRBD1 | TRBV7-2 | - | CASSLEAGGHSSYEQYF | TGTGCCAGCAGCTTAGAAGCAGGGGGCCATAGCTCCTACGAGCAGTACTTC
TRBJ1-1 | TRBD1 | TRBV12-3/TRBV12-4 | - | CASSGQGALNTEAFF | TGTGCCAGCAGTGGACAGGGGGCCTTGAACACTGAAGCTTTCTTT
TRBJ2-3 | TRBD2 | TRBV29-1 | few | CSVGASGGTDTQYF | TGCAGCGTTGGGGCTAGCGGGGGCACAGATACGCAGTATTTT
TRBJ2-3 | - | TRBV7-2 | few | CASTPASSTDTQYF | TGTGCCAGCACCCCGGCCTCCAGCACAGATACGCAGTATTTT
TRBJ2-3 | - | TRBV20-1 | few | CSARDGGAAADTQYF | TGCAGTGCTAGAGATGGGGGGGCAGCGGCAGATACGCAGTATTTT
TRBJ2-5 | - | TRBV7-2 | - | CASSLISKGETQYF | TGTGCCAGCAGCTTAATTAGCAAGGGAGAGACCCAGTACTTC
TRBJ2-7 | TRBD1 | TRBV6-2/TRBV6-3 | few | CASRGQGVYEQYF | TGTGCCAGCAGGGGACAGGGTGTCTACGAGCAGTACTTC
TRBJ1-5 | - | TRBV20-1 | few | CSAEGSNQPQHF | TGCAGTGCAGAGGGGTCCAATCAGCCCCAGCATTTT
TRBJ2-6 | - | TRBV5-1 | - | CASSLFGSISGANVLTF | TGCGCCAGCAGCTTGTTTGGCAGCATCTCTGGGGCCAACGTCCTGACTTTC
TRBJ1-4 | - | TRBV12-3/TRBV12-4 | - | CASSLWRGTGEKLFF | TGTGCCAGCAGTTTATGGAGGGGAACGGGAGAAAAACTGTTTTTT
TRBJ2-5 | - | TRBV28 | - | CASSPGGTRETQYF | TGTGCCAGCAGCCCAGGGGGGACTAGGGAGACCCAGTACTTC
TRBJ2-3 | - | TRBV7-2 | - | CASSLDGRGGTDTQYF | TGTGCCAGCAGCTTAGATGGCCGAGGGGGCACAGATACGCAGTATTTT
TRBJ2-7 | - | TRBV7-3 | few | CASSLYRSEGLYEQYF | TGTGCCAGCAGCTTGTATCGATCGGAGGGTCTCTACGAGCAGTACTTC
TRBJ1-2 | - | TRBV4-3 | - | CAGSQGGIGHYGYTF | TGCGCCGGCAGCCAAGGAGGAATCGGACACTATGGCTACACCTTC
TRBJ2-5 | - | TRBV24-1 | - | CAASDLPSNEQYF | TGTGCCGCCAGTGATTTGCCCAGCAATGAGCAGTACTTC
TRBJ2-1 | TRBD2 | TRBV13 | - | CASISTSGGAGNEQFF | TGTGCCAGCATCTCAACCAGCGGGGGGGCAGGTAATGAGCAGTTCTTC
TRBJ2-7 | TRBD2 | TRBV13 | - | CASSSTSGGQTSYEQYF | TGTGCCAGCAGCTCGACCAGCGGGGGCCAAACCTCCTACGAGCAGTACTTC
TRBJ1-1 | TRBD1 | TRBV10-3 | few | CAIIGTGNSEAFF | TGTGCCATCATCGGGACAGGGAATTCTGAAGCTTTCTTT
TRBJ1-6 | - | TRBV11-2 | once | CACSLTTTLVDSPLHF | TGTGCCTGCAGCTTAACAACGACACTTGTGGATTCACCCCTCCACTTT
TRBJ2-5 | TRBD2 | TRBV20-1 | - | CSASGGEFGETQYF | TGCAGTGCTTCCGGGGGGGAGTTTGGAGAGACCCAGTACTTC
TRBJ1-5 | TRBD1 | TRBV6-2/TRBV6-3 | few | CASSYEKDRGSSNQPQHF | TGTGCCAGCAGTTACGAGAAGGACAGGGGATCGAGCAATCAGCCCCAGCATTTT
TRBJ2-7 | TRBD1 | TRBV5-1 | once | CASSFTMGQSSYEQYF | TGCGCCAGCAGCTTCACAATGGGACAGAGCTCCTACGAGCAGTACTTC